The 16 T cell receptor beta chains presented below share a single source sample, sequenced in a study of blood T cell repertoires in COVID-19. The data were produced by immunoSEQ multiplex PCR, yet TCRdb's version contains in-frame clones alone and is incomplete. The repertoire holds fewer than 650,000 clones, with roughly 91% as singletons. The source material was peripheral blood. These receptors were obtained from a woman in her forties or fifties with COVID-19, enrolled during active disease.

The chain carries TRBV7-2 and TRBJ1-1; no clear D gene. The germline V and J ends were trimmed by 1 base and 4 bases, with 13 bases remaining between them. The CDR3 runs to 15 residues. Germline lookup yields CDR1 SGHTA and CDR2 FQGNSA. CDR3 loop: CASSLGGLGRTEAFF. The CDR3 DNA is TGTGCCAGCAGCTTAGGAGGGTTAGGGCGCACTGAAGCTTTCTTT.

The chain has TRBV15 and TRBJ1-5; TRBD1 might be the D (5 bases). The CDR3 spans 16 residues. V was shortened by 3 bases and J by 4 bases, with 16 bases between the two germline ends. Germline CDR1 reads LNHNV; CDR2 reads YYDKDF (reference sequence). The DNA for the CDR3 is TGTGCCACCAGCAGGTGGGCGGTGGGGGGTAATCAGCCCCAGCATTTT. This encodes CATSRWAVGGNQPQHF.

The J gene is TRBJ2-3, the V gene TRBV28, with 7 bases that match TRBD1. The V gene end was trimmed by 2 bases and the J gene end by 4 bases; junction bases not matched to a gene: 3. In germline, CDR1 is MDHEN, CDR2 SYDVKM. CDR3 size: 14 residues. The CDR3: CASSLRGGSDTQYF. The DNA of the CDR3 is TGTGCCAGCAGTTTAAGAGGGGGCTCAGATACGCAGTATTTT.

This clone has just one count. The chain combines TRBV5-1 with TRBJ2-1; 7 nucleotides align to TRBD1. The CDR3 has 12 residues. Germline V gives CDR1 SGHRS, CDR2 YFSETQ. Trimming at V came to 2 bases and at J to 16 bases, leaving 9 bases not matched to a gene. The CDR3 coding sequence is TGCGCCAGCAGCTTCGGGGACAGTATGTATTTCTTC. Its translation is CASSFGDSMYFF.

Points on this clone: Distinct nucleotide sequences in the sample also encode this CDR3. The V call is TRBV11-2, the J call TRBJ1-1; D is unresolved. Germline CDR1 and CDR2: SGHAT and FQNNGV. The CDR3 is made up of 16 amino acids. With 9 bases removed from V and 4 bases from J, the gap between germline ends came to 24 bases. The DNA for the CDR3 is TGTGCCAGTAGCCGGCCTACCCTGGAGCGGAGCACTGAAGCTTTCTTT. Amino acids: CASSRPTLERSTEAFF.

This chain connects TRBV30 to TRBJ2-3; possibly TRBD2 for D (7 bases). The CDR3 covers 12 residues. Germline V gives CDR1 GTSNPN, CDR2 SVGIG (reference sequence). CDR3 in DNA: TGTGCAGGAGAGGGGGGGTCAGATACGCAGTATTTT. Its protein is CAGEGGSDTQYF. Full variable domain (outside the CDR3, taken from reference TRBV30 and TRBJ2-3): SQTIHQWPATLVQPVGSPLSLECTVEGTSNPNLYWYRQAAGRGLQLLFYSVGIGQISSEVPQNLSASRPQDRQFILSSKKLLLSDSGFYLCAGEGGSDTQYFGPGTRLTVL.

V and J are TRBV7-8 and TRBJ2-7; 9 bases fit TRBD1. The CDR3 consists of 15 residues. Trimming at V came to 5 bases and at J to 3 bases, leaving 8 bases not matched to a gene. The V gene's germline CDR1 is SGHVS and CDR2 FQNEAQ. CDR3 loop: CASSRGTGILYEQYF. For the CDR3, the DNA is TGTGCCAGCAGCCGAGGGACAGGGATTCTCTACGAGCAGTACTTC.

The J gene is TRBJ1-5, the V gene TRBV24-1; TRBD1 might be the D (5 bases). Germline V gives CDR1 KGHDR, CDR2 SFDVKD. There are 14 residues in the CDR3. The germline V and J ends were trimmed by 3 bases and 4 bases, with 9 bases remaining between them. The CDR3 here is CATSDRGMNQPQHF. The CDR3, as DNA: TGTGCCACCAGTGATCGGGGGATGAATCAGCCCCAGCATTTT.

A single count supports this clone. V and J are TRBV10-2 and TRBJ1-2; TRBD1 is a possible D gene (5 bases). Germline V lookup: CDR1 WSHSY, CDR2 SAAADI. This CDR3 comprises 14 residues. The germline V and J ends were trimmed by 5 bases and 2 bases, with 12 bases remaining between them. In nucleotides, the CDR3 is TGCGCCAGCAGTCCAGGGTCATGGAACTATGGCTACACCTTC. Translated: CASSPGSWNYGYTF.

The genes are TRBV5-1 and TRBJ1-1; 8 positions match TRBD1. V gave up 1 base and J gave up 1 base; unmatched junction bases: 6. The CDR3 contains 16 residues. The germline gives CDR1 SGHRS, CDR2 YFSETQ. This CDR3 is CASSLRPDRGNTEAFF. The DNA for the CDR3 is TGCGCCAGCAGCTTGAGGCCCGACAGGGGGAACACTGAAGCTTTCTTT.

This sequence joins TRBV2 and TRBJ1-6; the match to TRBD1 covers 11 bases. V was clipped by 5 bases and J by 9 bases; unmatched bases: 6. This CDR3 is 15 amino acids long. Germline V lookup: CDR1 SNHLY, CDR2 FYNNEI. The CDR3 is CASSRGQGAGSPLHF. The CDR3 DNA sequence: TGTGCCAGCAGTCGCGGACAGGGGGCCGGTTCACCCCTCCACTTT.

The J gene is TRBJ1-6, the V gene TRBV2; a weak D match, TRBD1 (5 bases). CDR1 and CDR2 from the germline V gene are SNHLY and FYNNEI. CDR3 length: 15 residues. Between the trimmed V and J ends, which lost 3 bases and 8 bases, there was a span of 14 bases. The CDR3 is CASSDQQGFYSPLHF. As DNA, the CDR3 is TGTGCCAGCAGTGACCAGCAGGGCTTTTATTCACCCCTCCACTTT.

The CDR3 nucleotides read TGTGCCACCAGTGACACAACGACTTTTAGCAATCAGCCCCAGCATTTT. Translating gives CATSDTTTFSNQPQHF. J is TRBJ1-5 and V is TRBV24-1, with D uncertain. Trimming shortened V by 4 bases and J by 0 bases, and 12 bases separated the two germline ends. Germline-derived CDR1 and CDR2 are KGHDR and SFDVKD. The CDR3 is 16 residues long.

The V and J genes are TRBV3-1 (or the pseudogene TRBV3-2) and TRBJ1-1, with D unclear. This CDR3 region has 16 residues. CDR1 LGHDT and CDR2 YNNKEL come from the germline V gene (reference sequence). The V end lost 0 bases, the J end lost 0 bases, and 11 bases lay between the germline ends. The CDR3 loop reads CASSQDMLAMNTEAFF. The CDR3 coding sequence is TGTGCCAGCAGCCAAGATATGCTAGCTATGAACACTGAAGCTTTCTTT.

The rearrangement uses TRBV7-2 and TRBJ2-1; D might be TRBD1 (5 bases). Germline V gives CDR1 SGHTA, CDR2 FQGNSA. This CDR3 region has 13 residues. V lost 6 bases and J lost 7, with 13 bases in between. The CDR3: CASRGPVLNEQFF. In DNA form, the CDR3 reads TGTGCCAGCAGGGGGCCAGTTTTGAATGAGCAGTTCTTC.

This clone was picked up a small number of times. The chain recombines TRBV10-2 with TRBJ1-1; D remains ambiguous. Looked up from germline, CDR1 is WSHSY and CDR2 is SAAADI. V lost 2 bases and J 5 bases, leaving 9 bases between the germline ends. The CDR3 consists of 13 residues. CDR3 sequence: CASSEAAGTEAFF. DNA for the CDR3: TGCGCCAGCAGTGAGGCGGCTGGGACTGAAGCTTTCTTT.